Below, one T cell receptor (beta chain) is given with its context. This specimen comes from a study of shared clonotypes between healthy human individuals. Study details: The donors, a couple of women and a few men, were aged 18 to 49. Per donor, CD8 memory used one plate, CD8 naive used two, CD4 memory used three and CD4 naive used three.

Using immunoSEQ multiplex PCR, the repertoire was profiled, and TCRdb retains in-frame clones only, with some absent. The table records some 360,000 clones, around four fifths of them present only once. Looked up from germline, CDR1 is MRHNA and CDR2 is SNTAGT. CDR3 length: 17 residues. V dropped 3 bases and J dropped 4; count of bases not matched to a gene: 11. The chain links TRBV6-4 to TRBJ2-2; 7 bases are shared with TRBD1. The receptor's source is a man aged 30 to 45 in good health. The sample comprised memory CD4+ T cells sorted from blood. Stated subset: CD45RA-negative fraction. CDR3 in DNA: TGTGCCAGCAGTGAGTACGGGACAGCCCGTATCACCGGGGAGCTGTTTTTT. Its translation is CASSEYGTARITGELFF.